This T cell receptor (beta chain) was obtained from a study of T-cell memory formation after mild COVID-19. Regarding the study as a whole: Most CD4+ clones that shrank were in CM and EM, while CD8+ ones turned up in EMRA.

As to this clonotype: Its cognate antigen is unknown.

MiXCR was run by TCRdb on the 5' RACE reads, yielding one entry per CDR3 protein. The table lists about 150,000 distinct CDR3 sequences, about 23% of them singletons, with roughly a quarter in the top ten. The clonotype comes from an adult woman who had mild COVID-19 (a few samples of this study predate the infection). Cell type and time point are not known. The sample was PBMCs or a T cell subset sorted from them (not recorded which).

CDR3: CSAAREQGYQPQHF. The CDR3 DNA follows: TGCAGTGCCGCCCGGGAACAGGGGTATCAGCCCCAGCATTTT. This sequence joins TRBV20-1 and TRBJ1-5, with 7 nucleotides matching TRBD1. This CDR3 contains 14 residues. Germline V gene data show CDR1 as DFQATT and CDR2 as SNEGSKA (reference sequence). The junction had 10 bases not matched to a gene; V was cut back by 6 bases and J by 5 bases.